One and the same sample provided the 28 T cell receptor beta chains below, sequenced in a study of shared clonotypes between healthy human individuals. Data came from immunoSEQ multiplex PCR; TCRdb stores just in-frame clones and leaves some out. The sample shows about 2,100,000 clones, just over 90% of them seen only once. Terminally differentiated effector memory CD45RA+ cells were left out of the naive CD8 fraction, which was CD45RO-negative and positively selected for CCR7. The sample was naive CD8+ T cells from PBMCs. The origin of the receptors is a man between 18 and 35 years old in good health. Some clones in this sample may be carry-over from other donors' samples.

Comments on this clone: Other nucleotide sequences in the sample specify the same CDR3. V usage is TRBV28 and J usage is TRBJ2-7; a possible D gene is TRBD2 (5 bases). The germline gives CDR1 MDHEN, CDR2 SYDVKM. The V end lost 3 bases, the J end lost 3 bases, and 12 bases lay between the germline ends. The CDR3 is made up of 14 amino acids. CDR3 DNA: TGTGCCAGCAGTTTTCCGGGATCCGGCTACGAGCAGTACTTC. It codes for CASSFPGSGYEQYF. The whole variable domain, filled in from reference TRBV28 and TRBJ2-7, reads DVKVTQSSRYLVKRTGEKVFLECVQDMDHENMFWYRQDPGLGLRLIYFSYDVKMKEKGDIPEGYSVSREKKERFSLILESASTNQTSMYLCASSFPGSGYEQYFGPGTRLTVT.

The chain carries TRBV5-1 and TRBJ2-1; 7 bases match TRBD1. CDR3 size: 15 residues. The germline V gene encodes CDR1 SGHRS and CDR2 YFSETQ. The trim removed 1 base at V and 2 bases at J, leaving 3 bases unmatched. The CDR3 nucleotides read TGCGCCAGCAGCTTGTTGACAGGGCCCTACAATGAGCAGTTCTTC. This encodes CASSLLTGPYNEQFF. Drawing the rest from reference TRBV5-1 and TRBJ2-1, the complete variable domain is KAGVTQTPRYLIKTRGQQVTLSCSPISGHRSVSWYQQTPGQGLQFLFEYFSETQRNKGNFPGRFSGRQFSNSRSEMNVSTLELGDSALYLCASSLLTGPYNEQFFGPGTRLTVL.

The V gene is TRBV25-1, the J gene TRBJ2-2, with D uncertain. Germline V gene data show CDR1 as MGHDK and CDR2 as SYGVNS. V was cut by 4 bases and J by 4 bases, with 19 bases left in between. The CDR3 contains 17 residues. The CDR3 loop is CASSADSWAKGTGELFF. The CDR3 DNA is TGTGCCAGCAGTGCTGATTCGTGGGCCAAGGGCACCGGGGAGCTGTTTTTT.

This sequence joins TRBV7-9 and TRBJ2-7, with 10 bases that match TRBD1. CDR1 and CDR2 (germline): SEHNR, FQNEAQ (reference sequence). The V and J ends lost 1 base and 5 bases, in that order; junction bases with no gene match: 5. The CDR3 length is 15 residues. CDR3 in amino acids: CASSLVEGTGDEQYF. The CDR3 nucleotides are TGTGCCAGCAGCTTAGTGGAGGGGACAGGGGACGAGCAGTACTTC.

V gene TRBV6-4 combines with J gene TRBJ2-2; D is unresolved. Germline values: CDR1 MRHNA, CDR2 SNTAGT. The germline V and J ends were trimmed by 5 bases and 6 bases, with 10 bases remaining between them. This CDR3 has 13 amino acids. The CDR3 region has the DNA TGTGCCAGCAGTCTCGATTGGGCCGGGGAGCTGTTTTTT. It yields the protein CASSLDWAGELFF.

The chain combines TRBV7-6 with TRBJ2-2; 16 positions match TRBD2. V lost 5 bases to trimming and J lost 3 bases; unmatched junction nucleotides: 6. The CDR3 spans 18 residues. Germline V gives CDR1 SGHVS, CDR2 FNYEAQ. The CDR3 loop is CASSPGTSGRADTGELFF. CDR3 nucleotide sequence: TGTGCCAGCAGCCCCGGGACTAGCGGGAGGGCCGACACCGGGGAGCTGTTTTTT.

This clone showed up just once. The same CDR3 is also encoded by other DNA sequences in this sample. This rearrangement joins TRBV11-2 to TRBJ2-7; no firm D call. This CDR3 is 13 amino acids long. V was shortened by 4 bases and J by 4 bases, with 11 bases between the two germline ends. Germline V CDR1 and CDR2: SGHAT, FQNNGV. CDR3 bases: TGTGCCAGCAGCTCTACTTCAGCTTACGAGCAGTACTTC. This gives the protein CASSSTSAYEQYF.

The chain combines TRBV7-6 with TRBJ2-7, with TRBD2 matching 10 bases. The V gene's germline CDR1 is SGHVS and CDR2 FNYEAQ. Losses at the gene ends were 0 bases for V and 7 bases for J; bases not matched to a gene: 15. This CDR3 contains 18 residues. The CDR3: CASSLATSGSSLDGEQYF. The CDR3 DNA reads TGTGCCAGCAGCTTAGCGACTAGCGGGTCCTCATTAGACGGGGAGCAGTACTTC.

V and J are TRBV27 and TRBJ2-3; the D gene is possibly TRBD2 (6 bases). This CDR3 has 15 amino acids. Trimming stripped 7 bases from V and 6 bases from J, with 20 bases between. CDR1 and CDR2 (germline): MNHEY, SMNVEV (reference sequence). The DNA for the CDR3 is TGTGCCAGCACCGGGGGTAGCGGCGCCGGCGATACGCAGTATTTT. It encodes CASTGGSGAGDTQYF.

The chain employs TRBV15 and TRBJ1-4; D gene unclear. The CDR3 loop spans 13 amino acids. The V end was cut by 2 bases, the J end by 8 bases, with 9 bases between. Germline-derived CDR1 and CDR2 are LNHNV and YYDKDF (reference sequence). CDR3 sequence: CATSRHPKEKLFF. CDR3 coding DNA: TGTGCCACCAGCAGACACCCGAAGGAAAAACTGTTTTTT.

The chain recombines TRBV7-9 with TRBJ2-1; TRBD2 aligns across 10 bases. This CDR3 is built from 15 residues. The V segment lost 5 bases and the J segment 7 bases; nucleotides outside the gene matches: 8. Per germline, CDR1 SEHNR and CDR2 FQNEAQ (reference sequence). The CDR3 here is CASSVSSGSLNEQFF. The CDR3 DNA sequence: TGTGCCAGCAGCGTTTCTAGCGGGAGTTTAAATGAGCAGTTCTTC.

The chain uses TRBV7-9 and TRBJ1-2; a possible D gene is TRBD1 (5 bases). This CDR3 has 15 amino acids. Germline lookup yields CDR1 SEHNR and CDR2 FQNEAQ (reference sequence). The V and J ends lost 2 bases and 7 bases respectively, with 17 bases between them. CDR3: CASSLMWGPIRGYTF. In DNA, the CDR3 is TGTGCCAGCAGCTTAATGTGGGGCCCTATTCGTGGCTACACCTTC.

This chain links TRBV10-3 with TRBJ1-2, with D unclear. V dropped 6 bases and J dropped 3 bases, with 14 bases sitting between them. Germline CDR1 ENHRY, CDR2 SYGVKD. The CDR3 sequence is 14 residues long. The CDR3 bases are TGTGCCATCAGCGAACGGACTACAGACTATGGCTACACCTTC. Residues: CAISERTTDYGYTF.

V and J are TRBV9 and TRBJ1-2; TRBD1 might be the D (5 bases). CDR3 size: 14 residues. The ends were cut back, 4 bases at V and 4 bases at J, with 14 bases in the middle. Germline values: CDR1 SGDLS, CDR2 YYNGEE. The CDR3 is CASSIEGEGYGYTF. CDR3 sequence (DNA): TGTGCCAGCAGCATAGAAGGGGAAGGCTATGGCTACACCTTC.

This clone has a handful of counts. The chain is built from TRBV11-2 and TRBJ2-7; 7 bases match TRBD1. This CDR3 comprises 12 residues. Germline CDR1 reads SGHAT; CDR2 reads FQNNGV. V gave up 3 bases and J gave up 7 bases; unmatched junction bases: 3. The CDR3, as DNA: TGTGCCAGCAGCTTCGGGACAGCAGAGCAGTACTTC. Its translation: CASSFGTAEQYF.

V gene TRBV6-4 combines with J gene TRBJ2-1; the D is unclear. The CDR3 is made up of 16 amino acids. V shed 0 bases and J shed 0 bases, with 9 bases lying between them. Germline loops: CDR1 MRHNA, CDR2 SNTAGT. The CDR3 is CASSDSARSSYNEQFF. As DNA, the CDR3 is TGTGCCAGCAGTGACTCGGCGAGGAGCTCCTACAATGAGCAGTTCTTC.

Regarding this clone: Different DNA sequences within this sample yield the same CDR3. The gene calls are TRBV4-3 and TRBJ1-5; D ambiguous. Germline CDR1 reads LGHNA; CDR2 reads YSLEER. The V and J ends lost 0 bases and 1 base respectively, with 7 bases between them. The CDR3 sequence is 15 residues long. This CDR3 reads CASSQDRSSNQPQHF. The CDR3 DNA reads as TGCGCCAGCAGCCAAGACAGGAGCAGCAATCAGCCCCAGCATTTT.

This clone was recorded once. This specimen includes other DNA sequences encoding the same CDR3. The chain uses TRBV5-1 and TRBJ1-1; D possibly corresponds to TRBD1 (5 bases). The length of the CDR3 is 15 residues. V was pared by 1 base and J by 0 bases, with 10 bases between. CDR1 is SGHRS and CDR2 is YFSETQ in the germline V gene. As DNA, the CDR3 is TGCGCCAGCAGCTTGTCTCCGGGGGTGAACACTGAAGCTTTCTTT. Translated, it gives CASSLSPGVNTEAFF.

CDR3 coding DNA: TGTGCCAGCAGCTACCCGACAGGTGCAACAGCCTACGAGCAGTACTTC. It translates to CASSYPTGATAYEQYF. The chain has TRBV2 and TRBJ2-7, with a weak D call TRBD1 (6 bases). The CDR3 contains 16 residues. With 6 bases removed from V and 2 bases from J, the gap between germline ends came to 20 bases. The germline V gene encodes CDR1 SNHLY and CDR2 FYNNEI.

The chain uses TRBV27 and TRBJ2-1; 13 bases line up with TRBD2. Germline V gene lookup returns CDR1 MNHEY and CDR2 SMNVEV (reference sequence). V shed 1 base, J shed 15 bases, and the junction held 9 bases outside the gene matches. The CDR3 is 15 residues long. CDR3 in amino acids: CASSLFPGTSGIWFF. DNA for the CDR3: TGTGCCAGCAGTTTATTTCCCGGGACTAGCGGGATCTGGTTCTTC.

The chain links TRBV11-2 to TRBJ2-1; a weak D match, TRBD2 (6 bases). CDR1 and CDR2 from the germline V gene are SGHAT and FQNNGV. The CDR3 is made up of 17 amino acids. Trimming cost V 1 base and J 9 bases, with 22 bases left between them. CDR3 loop: CASSLGALGTGVGEQFF. CDR3 nucleotides: TGTGCCAGCAGCTTAGGCGCCCTGGGAACGGGGGTAGGTGAGCAGTTCTTC.

The chain has TRBV28 and TRBJ2-1, with 10 bases aligning to TRBD2. CDR1 and CDR2 from the germline V gene are MDHEN and SYDVKM. The CDR3 contains 15 residues. J lost 4 bases, V lost 6 bases, and 6 bases had no gene match. The CDR3: CASSSSGSGYNEQFF. The CDR3 DNA is TGTGCCAGCAGCTCTAGCGGGAGTGGTTACAATGAGCAGTTCTTC.

This chain uses TRBV7-9 with TRBJ2-1; TRBD2 matches at 14 bases. The CDR3 runs to 15 residues. J lost 12 bases, V lost 4 bases, and 8 bases had no gene match. Germline values: CDR1 SEHNR, CDR2 FQNEAQ (reference sequence). This CDR3 is CASSSPGTSGSGQFF. The CDR3 bases are TGTGCCAGCAGCTCCCCCGGGACTAGCGGGAGCGGGCAGTTCTTC.

The genes are TRBV29-1 and TRBJ2-7; perhaps TRBD1 as D (5 bases). V lost 3 bases and J lost 3, with 12 bases in between. Germline V lookup: CDR1 SQVTM, CDR2 ANQGSEA. The CDR3 covers 13 residues. Here the CDR3 DNA reads TGCAGCGTTGATCTTGGACATGGCTACGAGCAGTACTTC. Encoded protein: CSVDLGHGYEQYF.

The gene calls are TRBV7-9 and TRBJ2-1; 7 positions match TRBD1. Germline assignment: CDR1 SEHNR and CDR2 FQNEAQ (reference sequence). This CDR3 is 16 amino acids long. J lost 0 bases, V lost 6 bases, and 8 bases had no gene match. This chain's CDR3 is CASSGTRDSSYNEQFF. The CDR3 DNA follows: TGTGCCAGCAGTGGAACCCGGGACAGCTCCTACAATGAGCAGTTCTTC.

V usage is TRBV7-9 and J usage is TRBJ2-3; D is perhaps TRBD1 (5 bases). The CDR3 is 15 amino acids. V was clipped by 4 bases and J by 4 bases, with 15 bases between them. Looked up from germline, CDR1 is SEHNR and CDR2 is FQNEAQ (reference sequence). This CDR3 reads CASSSNEQGSDTQYF. Here the CDR3 DNA reads TGTGCCAGCAGCTCCAATGAGCAGGGTTCAGATACGCAGTATTTT.

Only one count was recorded for this clone. As DNA, the CDR3 is TGTGCCAGCAGCCCCAGAGGGGAAACAGAGACCCAGTACTTC. Its protein product is CASSPRGETETQYF. This chain joins TRBV9 and TRBJ2-5; D may be TRBD1 or TRBD2 (5 bases each). The V gene lost 4 bases and the J gene lost 4 bases, with 14 bases spanning the gap. Germline CDR1 is SGDLS and CDR2 is YYNGEE. The CDR3 is 14 amino acids. Looking up the rest from reference TRBV9 and TRBJ2-5 gives the full variable domain: DSGVTQTPKHLITATGQRVTLRCSPRSGDLSVYWYQQSLDQGLQFLIQYYNGEERAKGNILERFSAQQFPDLHSELNLSSLELGDSALYFCASSPRGETETQYFGPGTRLLVL.

The chain is built from TRBV7-3 and TRBJ2-7; 8 bases agree with TRBD1. Germline trimming cut 6 bases from V and 5 bases from J; bases unmatched to any gene: 9. Germline CDR1 and CDR2: SGHTA and FQGTGA. This CDR3 spans 14 amino acids. CDR3 nucleotide sequence: TGTGCCAGCAGTGGGGGGACAGGACTAAACGAGCAGTACTTC. It codes for CASSGGTGLNEQYF.